The source of this T cell receptor beta chain is a study of shared clonotypes between healthy human individuals (dated by TCRdb to the early 2020s). Background for the entire study: Three men and two women, aged 18 to 49 years, made up the cohort. To increase sequencing depth and limit assay-specific biases, TCR repertoire library preparation and sequencing were carried out by different laboratories using diverse techniques. For each donor, CD4 naive and CD4 memory were each given three plates, CD8 naive was given two plates, and CD8 memory was given one plate. Blood TCR repertoires of roughly five healthy adults were deeply sequenced to estimate repertoire size and the extent of clonotype sharing between individuals. Leukapheresis yielded between about 0.94 and 10 billion PBMCs per donor.

The paper as a whole reports these results and caveats: Higher generation probabilities were observed for clonotypes shared by all four sorted-subset donors than for non-shared clonotypes. Pairwise subsampling indicated that sequencing depth was expected to affect the degree of clonotype sharing among donors. Larger estimated clonotype richness was generally found for naive subsets than for memory subsets. Incomplete sequencing was indicated by rarefaction of sorted-subset datasets, despite the large sequencing depth. Only blood was sampled, and tissue TCR repertoires likely differ from those in blood. Because the study included a small number of donors, the genetic and exposure-history diversity represented was limited. Across a handful of donors, approximately 4.6% of naive CD4, around 3.3% of naive CD8, 2.3% of memory CD4, and 0.4% of memory CD8 clonotypes were shared.

Comment on this clone: Its antigen is currently not known. No clone much larger than this one lies a single base away; base qualities are absent.

V has 4 bases trimmed and J has 7 bases trimmed; junction bases matching no gene number 9. CDR1 and CDR2 are read off the germline V gene as ENHRY and SYGVKD. The CDR3 sequence holds 18 residues, the cysteine and phenylalanine included. The kept DNA is CDR3 alone, 54 bases in frame from the first base. Healthy HIV-negative adults with no recently reported acute infections or vaccinations were included as donors. All donors were Caucasian adults living in Nashville, Tennessee, USA. Magnetic negative selection was used to enrich CD4+ T cells, after which naive cells were positively selected on CD45RA and the negative fraction became the memory subset. Blood was collected by leukapheresis, and PBMCs were isolated by Ficoll-Histopaque density gradient centrifugation and then cryopreserved in liquid nitrogen vapor phase. Analytical flow cytometry was used to check the purity and quantity of every magnetically sorted T cell population. Genomic DNA was isolated from each sorted fraction and quantified by UV absorbance on a Nanodrop 2000c.

Using the deep immunoSEQ assay, multiplex PCR amplified TCR CDR3 regions from genomic DNA. Genomic DNA extracted from each cell subset was distributed evenly over all wells of several immunoSEQ 96-well plates, and each plate served as one replicate. For sorted subsets, approximately 0.2 ug of genomic DNA, equivalent to tens of thousands of T cell genomes, went into each replicate PCR. Purified libraries were measured with a Qubit 3.0 fluorometer, size-checked on a Bioanalyzer 2100, and measured again with the KAPA Library Quantification kit. A separate single-read 150-cycle Illumina NextSeq 550 flow cell was used to sequence each immunoSEQ 96-well plate. In the authors' own workflow: Because only junctional sequences without quality scores were contained in the immunoSEQ output, filtering matching that applied to full-length reads could not be performed. To assign V/J genes and CDR3, sequences were annotated using PyIR, a Python wrapper for IgBLAST v1.9, with IMGT germline references. Reads were removed for weak V/J assignments (E-value above 1e-6), missing CDR3, stop codons, out-of-frame junctions, or ambiguous translated residues. V3J clonotypes were defined as sequences sharing the same inferred V gene, J gene, and CDR3 amino acid sequence. Percentage overlap between repertoires was calculated by dividing the number of shared unique clonotypes by the size of the smaller repertoire. Repertoire richness was assessed with RTK rarefaction, the Chao1 estimator, and Recon v2.1 estimates of unobserved clonotypes. Generation probabilities for all TCRbeta clonotypes obtained by the gDNA method from a handful of donors were computed using OLGA. This immuneACCESS table, as held by TCRdb, lists in-frame sequences with V and J called but not all clones. Of the missing ones, under half trace to an unresolved V gene in checked studies; the others have no known cause. Clonal size and the V and J genes are those of that table, whereas D and trimming came from the DNA. This sample gives about 360,000 clones in total; around 79% of them show up just once. The ten largest account for 8% to 13% of the sample.

This sequence originates from a man aged 30 to 39 in good health. This receptor chain uses TRBV10-3 and TRBJ2-2, with 16 bases matching TRBD2. The sample taken for sequencing was memory CD4+ T cells sorted from blood. Reading the label with the study, this specimen's cell subset or site is: CD45RA-negative fraction. The CDR3 protein: CAISVSGTSGRAGGELFF. The DNA is TGTGCCATCAGTGTCTCCGGGACTAGCGGGAGGGCCGGCGGGGAGCTGTTTTTT.